This TCR beta chain was recorded in a study of OX40 agonist ivuxolimab in advanced cancers. Study-wide background: Partial responses were seen in three patients, one with hepatocellular carcinoma and two with cutaneous melanoma.

The CDR3 extends over 16 amino acids. Germline values: CDR1 SGHNT, CDR2 YENEEA. The ends were cut back, 1 base at V and 4 bases at J, with 15 bases in the middle. TCRdb's table, derived via immunoSEQ multiplex PCR, lists solely in-frame clones and lacks some. There are about 80,000 clones in the sample; roughly 87% occur only once, and about 0.2% lies in the top ten. This clone was seen only once. The sequence derives from an adult with an advanced solid tumor such as melanoma, head and neck, liver or kidney cancer. The specimen was CD4+ or CD8+ T cells sorted from blood, collected in a trial of the OX40 agonist ivuxolimab. This chain uses TRBV11-3 with TRBJ2-3, with unresolved D. The CDR3 loop reads CASSLVGSPPADTQYF. CDR3 in DNA: TGTGCCAGCAGCTTAGTGGGTAGTCCCCCAGCAGATACGCAGTATTTT.